Shown below are 26 T cell receptor beta chains from a single sample sequenced in a study of T cell responses to AZD1222 COVID-19 vaccine. Assay used: immunoSEQ multiplex PCR; TCRdb lists only in-frame clones, some missing. The repertoire holds 150,000 to 200,000 clones, with about 90% as singletons. Sequencing used peripheral blood, obtained on day 0 of MenACWY control vaccination. These receptors were obtained from an adult in good health.

The V and J genes are TRBV9 and TRBJ2-5; D may correspond to TRBD1 or TRBD2 (6 bases each). V lost 7 bases and J 3 bases, leaving 19 bases between the germline ends. Germline V lookup: CDR1 SGDLS, CDR2 YYNGEE. The CDR3 runs to 15 residues. This CDR3 reads CASSRGVDFKETQYF. The CDR3 bases are TGTGCCAGCTCAAGGGGGGTGGACTTTAAAGAGACCCAGTACTTC.

The V call is TRBV28, the J call TRBJ2-7; no firm D call. The ends were cut back, 2 bases at V and 4 bases at J, with 12 bases in the middle. The germline V gene encodes CDR1 MDHEN and CDR2 SYDVKM. There are 14 residues in the CDR3. CDR3 amino acids: CASSLTLTLYEQYF. As DNA, the CDR3 is TGTGCCAGCAGTTTAACCCTGACACTGTACGAGCAGTACTTC.

In its sample, this clone was seen a few times. V is TRBV27 and J is TRBJ1-1, with 9 bases lining up with TRBD1. In germline, CDR1 is MNHEY, CDR2 SMNVEV (reference sequence). The CDR3 loop spans 12 amino acids. J was trimmed by 5 bases and V by 7 bases; bases with no gene match: 2. The CDR3 protein is CASTTGGTEAFF. The CDR3 bases are TGTGCCAGCACGACAGGGGGTACTGAAGCTTTCTTT.

This clone was picked up one time. CDR3 nucleotides: TGCAGCGTTGACAGCCAGGGCTACGAGCAGTACTTC. It specifies CSVDSQGYEQYF. J is TRBJ2-7 and V is TRBV29-1; D is perhaps TRBD1 (5 bases). CDR3 length: 12 residues. Germline CDR1 reads SQVTM; CDR2 reads ANQGSEA. Between the trimmed V and J ends, which lost 3 bases and 3 bases, there was a span of 9 bases.

The chain has TRBV10-3 and TRBJ1-2; D uncertain. The CDR3 loop spans 14 amino acids. Trimming stripped 7 bases from V and 0 bases from J, with 12 bases between. CDR1 and CDR2 (germline): ENHRY, SYGVKD. This chain's CDR3 is CAIKEQPANYGYTF. Here the CDR3 DNA reads TGTGCCATCAAGGAACAGCCAGCTAACTATGGCTACACCTTC.

This chain joins TRBV24-1 and TRBJ1-2; D might be TRBD1 (6 bases). This CDR3 region has 14 residues. Trimming took off 4 bases at V and 4 bases at J, with 12 bases between the two ends. The V gene's germline CDR1 is KGHDR and CDR2 SFDVKD. The CDR3 DNA is TGTGCCACCAGTGACCCTGTGACAGGCTATGGCTACACCTTC. Residues: CATSDPVTGYGYTF.

The genes are TRBV4-3 and TRBJ1-1; D is possibly TRBD1 (6 bases). CDR1 LGHNA and CDR2 YSLEER come from the germline V gene. The V end lost 0 bases, the J end lost 4 bases, and 9 bases lay between the germline ends. The length of the CDR3 is 14 residues. DNA for the CDR3: TGCGCCAGCAGCCAAGATTTAGGGGGCACTGAAGCTTTCTTT. Protein product: CASSQDLGGTEAFF.

The chain combines TRBV12-3 or TRBV12-4 with TRBJ2-7, with D perhaps TRBD2 (5 bases). The V end lost 4 bases, the J end lost 3 bases, and 10 bases lay between the germline ends. CDR3 length: 13 residues. DNA for the CDR3: TGTGCCAGCAGTTCGCGGGCCGACTACGAGCAGTACTTC. The encoded protein is CASSSRADYEQYF.

This sequence joins TRBV25-1 and TRBJ2-1; D remains ambiguous. This CDR3 has 14 residues. Germline CDR1 reads MGHDK; CDR2 reads SYGVNS. V was trimmed by 8 bases and J by 5 bases, leaving 16 bases between them. CDR3 DNA sequence: TGTGCCAGCCGCGGCCCCGGCAGGAACAATGAGCAGTTCTTC. It codes for CASRGPGRNNEQFF.

This clone was seen once. The rearrangement joins TRBV7-3 to TRBJ2-1; the D gene is possibly TRBD2 (6 bases). The CDR3 is 17 residues long. Germline CDR1 and CDR2: SGHTA and FQGTGA. Between the trimmed V and J ends, which lost 4 bases and 0 bases, there was a span of 16 bases. The CDR3 here is CASSYQGGMSSYNEQFF. The CDR3 region has the DNA TGTGCCAGCAGCTACCAAGGCGGGATGAGCTCCTACAATGAGCAGTTCTTC. Filled out from reference TRBV7-3 and TRBJ2-1, the complete variable domain reads GAGVSQTPSNKVTEKGKYVELRCDPISGHTALYWYRQSLGQGPEFLIYFQGTGAADDSGLPNDRFFAVRPEGSVSTLKIQRTERGDSAVYLCASSYQGGMSSYNEQFFGPGTRLTVL.

The chain combines TRBV29-1 with TRBJ1-2; D is possibly TRBD1 (6 bases). This CDR3 is built from 14 residues. Trimming shortened V by 0 bases and J by 4 bases, and 12 bases separated the two germline ends. Germline V CDR1 and CDR2: SQVTM, ANQGSEA. The CDR3 DNA sequence: TGCAGCGTTGAAGAACGGGGGGGCGCCTATGGCTACACCTTC. Translated, it gives CSVEERGGAYGYTF.

V usage is TRBV7-2 and J usage is TRBJ1-1, with 7 bases identical to TRBD1. Germline V gene sequence: CDR1 SGHTA, CDR2 FQGNSA. The CDR3 has 16 residues. The V segment lost 5 bases and the J segment 0 bases; nucleotides outside the gene matches: 9. The CDR3 is CASSTRGTVLNTEAFF. The CDR3 DNA is TGTGCCAGCAGCACCAGGGGGACAGTCCTGAACACTGAAGCTTTCTTT.

V is TRBV19 and J is TRBJ2-1; TRBD2 agrees at 11 bases. The CDR3 is 15 amino acids. The J segment lost 5 bases and the V segment lost 1 base, leaving 1 base of the junction unmatched. From germline, CDR1 is LNHDA and CDR2 SQIVND (reference sequence). The CDR3 DNA is TGTGCCAGTAGTATAGGACTAGCGGGGAACAATGAGCAGTTCTTC. Its protein is CASSIGLAGNNEQFF.

CDR3 in amino acids: CASSYLAGRGLFF. In DNA form, the CDR3 reads TGTGCCAGCAGCTATCTAGCGGGGAGGGGGTTGTTCTTC. V gene TRBV7-6 combines with J gene TRBJ2-1, with TRBD2 identical over 9 bases. Trimming at V came to 4 bases and at J to 15 bases, leaving 10 bases not matched to a gene. The V gene's germline CDR1 is SGHVS and CDR2 FNYEAQ. The CDR3 spans 13 residues. Full variable domain (remainder filled in from reference TRBV7-6 and TRBJ2-1): GAGVSQSPRYKVTKRGQDVALRCDPISGHVSLYWYRQALGQGPEFLTYFNYEAQQDKSGLPNDRFSAERPEGSISTLTIQRTEQRDSAMYRCASSYLAGRGLFFGPGTRLTVL.

V is TRBV7-9 and J is TRBJ1-5; the match to TRBD1 covers 8 bases. Losses at the gene ends were 2 bases for V and 6 bases for J; bases not matched to a gene: 9. The CDR3 sequence is 16 residues long. In germline, CDR1 is SEHNR, CDR2 FQNEAQ (reference sequence). In nucleotides, the CDR3 is TGTGCCAGCAGCTTATGGACAGGGATGGGTTTTCAGCCCCAGCATTTT. Translation: CASSLWTGMGFQPQHF.

The DNA of the CDR3 is TGCGCCAGCAGCCAAGGTCTAGCGGGAGGTGAGCAGTTCTTC. Protein sequence: CASSQGLAGGEQFF. The chain links TRBV5-1 to TRBJ2-1; 11 bases are a match to TRBD2. J lost 9 bases, V lost 4 bases, and 6 bases had no gene match. From germline, CDR1 is SGHRS and CDR2 YFSETQ. There are 14 residues in the CDR3.

The chain employs TRBV7-8 and TRBJ1-3; 7 bases match TRBD1. The CDR3 contains 18 residues. With V trimmed by 5 bases and J by 0 bases, 13 bases remained unmatched. Germline V CDR1 and CDR2: SGHVS, FQNEAQ. The CDR3 region is CASSQGSDRPSSGNTIYF. Here the CDR3 DNA reads TGTGCCAGCAGCCAGGGATCGGACAGGCCGAGCTCTGGAAACACCATATATTTT.

V usage is TRBV28 and J usage is TRBJ1-2; possibly TRBD1 for D (6 bases). Germline assignment: CDR1 MDHEN and CDR2 SYDVKM. V lost 3 bases and J lost 4, with 9 bases in between. The CDR3 has 13 residues. This CDR3 is CASSFDRIYGYTF. For the CDR3, the DNA is TGTGCCAGCAGTTTCGACAGGATCTATGGCTACACCTTC.

The chain couples TRBV27 to TRBJ2-2, with TRBD2 as a possible D gene (6 bases). V lost 6 bases and J lost 0, with 11 bases in between. Per the germline V gene, CDR1 is MNHEY and CDR2 is SMNVEV (reference sequence). This CDR3 spans 15 amino acids. This CDR3 is CASSRDFANTGELFF. CDR3 in DNA: TGTGCCAGCAGCAGGGACTTCGCGAACACCGGGGAGCTGTTTTTT.

The chain couples TRBV10-3 to TRBJ2-7; D remains unclear. Germline CDR1 reads ENHRY; CDR2 reads SYGVKD. The CDR3 sequence is 15 residues long. Trimming removed 0 bases from V and 0 bases from J, with 9 bases in between. CDR3 sequence (DNA): TGTGCCATCAGTGAGTCGGCCGTAAGCTCCTACGAGCAGTACTTC. As protein: CAISESAVSSYEQYF.

This clone was counted once. The chain carries TRBV30 and TRBJ1-2; TRBD1 is a possible D gene (5 bases). The CDR3 is 13 residues long. The V gene's germline CDR1 is GTSNPN and CDR2 SVGIG (reference sequence). The V and J ends lost 3 bases and 4 bases respectively, with 12 bases between them. CDR3 sequence (DNA): TGTGCCTGGAGCCCCGACGGGGGCTATGGCTACACCTTC. The encoded protein is CAWSPDGGYGYTF.

The rearrangement joins TRBV7-2 to TRBJ2-7; 12 bases align to TRBD2. Germline loops: CDR1 SGHTA, CDR2 FQGNSA. V lost 3 bases, J lost 7 bases, and 10 bases stayed unmatched. The CDR3 has 16 residues. The CDR3 DNA follows: TGTGCCAGCAGCTTCCTAGCGGGAGGGCCCCCCCTTGAGCAGTACTTC. It yields the protein CASSFLAGGPPLEQYF.

The chain combines TRBV18 with TRBJ2-2, with TRBD1 as a possible D gene (6 bases). The germline V gene has CDR1 KGHSH and CDR2 LQKENI. V lost 2 bases and J 7 bases, leaving 11 bases between the germline ends. The CDR3 loop spans 14 amino acids. CDR3 DNA sequence: TGTGCCAGCTCACCATCCAGGGGACACGGGGAGCTGTTTTTT. Its protein product is CASSPSRGHGELFF.

This chain connects TRBV19 to TRBJ1-1; a weak D match, TRBD1 (6 bases). V lost 3 bases and J lost 4, with 9 bases in between. This CDR3 spans 13 amino acids. The germline CDR1 and CDR2 sequences are LNHDA and SQIVND (reference sequence). The CDR3 loop reads CASSIGRGTEAFF. The CDR3 DNA is TGTGCCAGTAGTATCGGCAGGGGCACTGAAGCTTTCTTT.

The CDR3 DNA sequence: TGTGCCAGCAGCTTAGGAGGAAACAACTATGGCTACACCTTC. Protein: CASSLGGNNYGYTF. The V gene is TRBV7-2, the J gene TRBJ1-2, with unresolved D. The germline gives CDR1 SGHTA, CDR2 FQGNSA. The CDR3 sequence is 14 residues long. V lost 1 base and J lost 2, with 8 bases in between.

The CDR3 DNA reads TGTGCCAGTAGATCCCCGGGACCTAGCAATCAGCCCCAGCATTTT. It yields the protein CASRSPGPSNQPQHF. The V call is TRBV19, the J call TRBJ1-5; D may be TRBD1 (5 bases). The germline V gene has CDR1 LNHDA and CDR2 SQIVND (reference sequence). The CDR3 covers 15 residues. V shed 6 bases and J shed 0 bases, with 12 bases lying between them. Full variable domain (outside the CDR3, taken from reference TRBV19 and TRBJ1-5): DGGITQSPKYLFRKEGQNVTLSCEQNLNHDAMYWYRQDPGQGLRLIYYSQIVNDFQKGDIAEGYSVSREKKESFPLTVTSAQKNPTAFYLCASRSPGPSNQPQHFGDGTRLSIL.